This TCR beta chain was obtained from a study of human CD8 memory T cell subsets. UMI-labeled 5' RACE produced the TCR beta libraries. TCRdb reprocessed the 5' RACE reads and keeps a single row for each CDR3 protein, giving no DNA. The sample has about 5,600 distinct CDR3 sequences. CDR3 length: 14 amino acids. Germline CDR1 and CDR2: MRHNA and SNTAGT. V gene TRBV6-4 combines with J gene TRBJ2-2; the TRBD1 assignment by TCRdb is unverifiable without DNA. This TCR was sampled from a human donor in good health. Sequencing used CD8+ effector memory T cells (TEM) sorted from PBMCs. Regarding subset: effector memory CD8 T cells, CCR7- CD45RO+ CD95+. The CDR3 here is CASSVTGTTGELFF.